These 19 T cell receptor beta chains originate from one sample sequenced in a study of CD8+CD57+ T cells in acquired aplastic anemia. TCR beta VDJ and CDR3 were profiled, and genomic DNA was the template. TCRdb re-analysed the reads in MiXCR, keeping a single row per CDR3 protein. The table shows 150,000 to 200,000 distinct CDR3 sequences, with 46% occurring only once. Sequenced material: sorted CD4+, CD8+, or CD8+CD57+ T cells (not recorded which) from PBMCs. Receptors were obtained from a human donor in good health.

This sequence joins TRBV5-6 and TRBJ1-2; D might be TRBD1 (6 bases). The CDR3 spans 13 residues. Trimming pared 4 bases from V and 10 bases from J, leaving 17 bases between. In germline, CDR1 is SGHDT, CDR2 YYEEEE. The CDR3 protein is CASSLGIRDIYTF. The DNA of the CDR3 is TGTGCCAGCAGCCTAGGTATCCGGGACATCTACACCTTC. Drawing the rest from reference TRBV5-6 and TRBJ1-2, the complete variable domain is DAGVTQSPTHLIKTRGQQVTLRCSPKSGHDTVSWYQQALGQGPQFIFQYYEEEERQRGNFPDRFSGHQFPNYSSELNVNALLLGDSALYLCASSLGIRDIYTFGSGTRLTVV.

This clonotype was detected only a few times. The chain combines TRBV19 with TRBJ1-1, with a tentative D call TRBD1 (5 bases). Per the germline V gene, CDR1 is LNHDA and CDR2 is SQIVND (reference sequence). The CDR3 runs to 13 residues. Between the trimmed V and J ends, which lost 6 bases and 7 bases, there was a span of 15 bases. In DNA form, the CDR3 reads TGTGCCAGTAGACCGCCGGGGGACGATGAAGCTTTCTTT. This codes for CASRPPGDDEAFF.

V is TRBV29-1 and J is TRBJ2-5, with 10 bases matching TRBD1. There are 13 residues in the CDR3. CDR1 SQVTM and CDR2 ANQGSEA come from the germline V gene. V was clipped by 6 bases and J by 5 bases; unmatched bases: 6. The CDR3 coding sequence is TGCAGCGTAGCGGGACAGGGGTTGGAGACCCAGTACTTC. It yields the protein CSVAGQGLETQYF.

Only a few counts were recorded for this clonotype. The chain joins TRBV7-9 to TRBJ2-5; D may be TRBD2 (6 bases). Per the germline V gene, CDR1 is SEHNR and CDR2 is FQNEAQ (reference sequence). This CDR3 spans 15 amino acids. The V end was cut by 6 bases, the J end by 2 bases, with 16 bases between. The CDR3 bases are TGTGCCAGCAGTCCCTCGGGGGTCGGACAAGAGACCCAGTACTTC. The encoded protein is CASSPSGVGQETQYF.

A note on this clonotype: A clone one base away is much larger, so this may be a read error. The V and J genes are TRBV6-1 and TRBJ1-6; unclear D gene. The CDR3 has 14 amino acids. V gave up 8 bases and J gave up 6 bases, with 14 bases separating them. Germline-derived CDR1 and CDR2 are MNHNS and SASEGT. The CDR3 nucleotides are TGTGCCAGCGGTGTCACCTCTGGTAATTCACCCCTCCACTTT. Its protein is CASGVTSGNSPLHF.

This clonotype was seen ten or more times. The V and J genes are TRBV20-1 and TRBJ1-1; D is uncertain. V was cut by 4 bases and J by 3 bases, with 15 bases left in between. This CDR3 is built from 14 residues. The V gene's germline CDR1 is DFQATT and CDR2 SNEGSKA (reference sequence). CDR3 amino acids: CSAKFGSADTEAFF. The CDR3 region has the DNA TGCAGTGCTAAGTTCGGGTCCGCTGACACTGAAGCTTTCTTT.

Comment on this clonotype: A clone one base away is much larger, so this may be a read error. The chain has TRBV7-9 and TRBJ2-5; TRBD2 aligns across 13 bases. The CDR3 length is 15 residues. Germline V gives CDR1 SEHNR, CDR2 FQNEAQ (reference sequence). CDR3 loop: CASSRTSGGKEAQYF. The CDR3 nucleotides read TGTGCCAGCAGCCGGACTAGCGGGGGTAAAGAGGCCCAGTACTTC.

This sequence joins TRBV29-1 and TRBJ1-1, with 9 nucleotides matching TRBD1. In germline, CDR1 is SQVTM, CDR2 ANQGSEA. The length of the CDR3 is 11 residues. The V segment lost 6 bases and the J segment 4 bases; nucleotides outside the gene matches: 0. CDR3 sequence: CSVDRGTEAFF. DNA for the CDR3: TGCAGCGTGGACAGGGGCACTGAAGCTTTCTTT.

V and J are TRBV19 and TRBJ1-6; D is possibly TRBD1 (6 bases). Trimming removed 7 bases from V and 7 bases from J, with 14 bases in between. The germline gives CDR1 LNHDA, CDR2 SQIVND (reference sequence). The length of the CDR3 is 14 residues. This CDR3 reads CASTTGQPNSPLHF. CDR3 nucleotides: TGTGCCAGTACTACCGGACAGCCAAATTCACCCCTCCACTTT.

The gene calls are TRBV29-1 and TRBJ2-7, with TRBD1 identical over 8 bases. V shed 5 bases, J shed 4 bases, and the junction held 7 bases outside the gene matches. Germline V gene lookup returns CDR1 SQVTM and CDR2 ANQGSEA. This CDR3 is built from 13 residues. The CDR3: CSVHEQGVYEQYF. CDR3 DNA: TGCAGCGTTCATGAACAGGGGGTGTACGAGCAGTACTTC.

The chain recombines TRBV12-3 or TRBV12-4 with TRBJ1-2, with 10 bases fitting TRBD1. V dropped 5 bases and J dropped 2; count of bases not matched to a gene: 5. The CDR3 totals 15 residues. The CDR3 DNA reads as TGTGCCAGCAGTCCCTGGGACAGGGGCAACTATGGCTACACCTTC. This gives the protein CASSPWDRGNYGYTF.

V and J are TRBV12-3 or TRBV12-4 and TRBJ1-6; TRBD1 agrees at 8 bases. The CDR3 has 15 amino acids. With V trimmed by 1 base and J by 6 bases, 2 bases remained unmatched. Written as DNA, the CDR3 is TGTGCCAGCAGTTTAGGGACAGGGCTTAATTCACCCCTCCACTTT. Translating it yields CASSLGTGLNSPLHF.

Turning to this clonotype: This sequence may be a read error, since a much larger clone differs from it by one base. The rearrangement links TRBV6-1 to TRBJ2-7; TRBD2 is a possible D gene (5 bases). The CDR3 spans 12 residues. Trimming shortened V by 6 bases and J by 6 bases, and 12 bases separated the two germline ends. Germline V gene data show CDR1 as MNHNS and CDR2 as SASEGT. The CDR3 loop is CASRFTSLEQYV. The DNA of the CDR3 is TGTGCCAGCAGATTTACTAGTCTCGAGCAGTACGTC.

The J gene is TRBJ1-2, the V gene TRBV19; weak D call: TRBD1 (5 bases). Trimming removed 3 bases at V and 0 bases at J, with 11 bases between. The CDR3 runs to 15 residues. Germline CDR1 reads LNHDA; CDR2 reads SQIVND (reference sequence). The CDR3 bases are TGTGCCAGTAGTATTGGGACGGAAGCTAACTATGGCTACACCTTC. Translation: CASSIGTEANYGYTF.

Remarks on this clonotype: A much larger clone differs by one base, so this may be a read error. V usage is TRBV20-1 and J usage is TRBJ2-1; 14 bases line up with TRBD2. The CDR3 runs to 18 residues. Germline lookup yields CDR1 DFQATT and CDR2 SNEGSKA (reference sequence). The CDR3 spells CGAEGLAGVWSSYNEQFF. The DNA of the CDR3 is TGCGGTGCTGAGGGACTAGCGGGAGTCTGGAGCTCCTACAATGAGCAGTTCTTC.

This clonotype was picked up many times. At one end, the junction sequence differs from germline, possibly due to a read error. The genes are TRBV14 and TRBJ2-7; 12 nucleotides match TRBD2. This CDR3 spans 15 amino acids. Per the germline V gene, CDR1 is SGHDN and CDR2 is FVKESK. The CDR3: CASSQTSGSPYEQYF. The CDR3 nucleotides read TGTGCCAGCAGCCAGACTAGCGGGAGTCCCTACGAACAGTACTTC.

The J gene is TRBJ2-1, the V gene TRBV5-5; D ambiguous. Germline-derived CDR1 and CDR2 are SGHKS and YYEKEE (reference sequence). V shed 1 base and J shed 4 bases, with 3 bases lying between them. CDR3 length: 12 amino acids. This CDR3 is CASSLLYNEQFF. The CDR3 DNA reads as TGTGCCAGCAGCTTGCTGTACAATGAGCAGTTCTTC. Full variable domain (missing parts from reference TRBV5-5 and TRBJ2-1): DAGVTQSPTHLIKTRGQQVTLRCSPISGHKSVSWYQQVLGQGPQFIFQYYEKEERGRGNFPDRFSARQFPNYSSELNVNALLLGDSALYLCASSLLYNEQFFGPGTRLTVL.

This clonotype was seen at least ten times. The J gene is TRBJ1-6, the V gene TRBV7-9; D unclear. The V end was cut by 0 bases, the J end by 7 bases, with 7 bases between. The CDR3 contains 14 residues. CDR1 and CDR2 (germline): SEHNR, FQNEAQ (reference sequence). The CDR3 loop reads CASSLARMNSPLHF. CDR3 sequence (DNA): TGTGCCAGCAGCTTAGCGCGTATGAATTCACCCCTCCACTTT.

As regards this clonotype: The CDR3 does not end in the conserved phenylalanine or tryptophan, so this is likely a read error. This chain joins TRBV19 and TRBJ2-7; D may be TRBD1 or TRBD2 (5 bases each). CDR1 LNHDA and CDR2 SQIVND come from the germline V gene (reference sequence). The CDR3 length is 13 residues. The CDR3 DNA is TGTGTCAGTAGTCCCGGGACCGAGTACGAGCAGTACTCC. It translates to CVSSPGTEYEQYS.